A single sample is the source of the 13 T cell receptor beta chains below, sequenced in a study of response to subunit inactivated influenza vaccine. TCRdb re-called the RT-PCR reads through MiXCR, storing one row per CDR3 protein. Counted here are 500,000 to 600,000 distinct CDR3 sequences, 10% to 15% occurring once; the ten biggest clones make up around 13%. Sequencing used PBMCs from blood, obtained roughly 47 days after vaccination. The receptors here all came from a middle-aged man who received an inactivated influenza vaccine.

This clonotype was seen ten or more times. J is TRBJ1-1 and V is TRBV4-3; D not resolved. CDR1 LGHNA and CDR2 YSLEER come from the germline V gene. This CDR3 has 14 residues. The V and J ends lost 1 base and 5 bases respectively, with 11 bases between them. As DNA, the CDR3 is TGCGCCAGCAGCCAAGTTGGTATCGGTACTGAAGCTTTCTTT. Translating gives CASSQVGIGTEAFF.

This clonotype is a singleton in its sample. The chain couples TRBV19 to TRBJ2-7, with 9 positions matching TRBD1. Germline V gene data show CDR1 as LNHDA and CDR2 as SQIVND (reference sequence). V dropped 10 bases and J dropped 0; count of bases not matched to a gene: 4. The CDR3 has 13 residues. CDR3 region: CATQTGGSYEQYF. The CDR3 DNA is TGTGCCACCCAGACAGGGGGCTCCTACGAGCAGTACTTC.

This clonotype showed up many times. This chain uses TRBV12-3 or TRBV12-4 with TRBJ1-5; D is ambiguous. There are 13 residues in the CDR3. Deletions cut 5 bases from V and 4 bases from J, with 9 bases between. CDR3 loop: CASSLQENQPQHF. CDR3 DNA sequence: TGTGCCAGCAGTCTCCAGGAGAATCAGCCCCAGCATTTT.

V and J are TRBV4-1 and TRBJ1-1; a weak D match, TRBD1 (5 bases). Germline CDR1 is MGHRA and CDR2 is YSYEKL. CDR3 length: 15 amino acids. Trimming shortened V by 1 base and J by 0 bases, and 9 bases separated the two germline ends. CDR3 protein: CASSQAGLMNTEAFF. Written as DNA, the CDR3 is TGCGCCAGCAGCCAAGCGGGACTCATGAACACTGAAGCTTTCTTT.

The J gene is TRBJ2-7, the V gene TRBV7-2, with D hard to call. CDR3 length equals 11 residues. Trimming left V 7 bases short and J 4 bases short, with 8 bases between. CDR1 is SGHTA, CDR2 FQGNSA, per germline. CDR3 sequence reads: CASMSQYEQYF. The CDR3 DNA sequence: TGTGCCAGCATGTCCCAATACGAGCAGTACTTC.

This clonotype turned up a few times. The genes are TRBV6-1 and TRBJ2-1; weak D call: TRBD1 (6 bases). V lost 10 bases to trimming and J lost 4 bases, with 17 bases between them. Germline V gene lookup returns CDR1 MNHNS and CDR2 SASEGT. This CDR3 has 14 amino acids. CDR3 DNA sequence: TGTGCCACCGTACAGGGTTGGGGATACAATGAGCAGTTCTTC. Protein product: CATVQGWGYNEQFF.

This clonotype was found a few times. The junction departs from the called germline gene at one end, perhaps through a read error. This chain joins TRBV20-1 and TRBJ2-2, with 12 nucleotides matching TRBD2. The germline CDR1 and CDR2 sequences are DFQATT and SNEGSKA (reference sequence). The CDR3 totals 15 residues. This CDR3 is CSALAGGPKTGELFF. Written as DNA, the CDR3 is TGCAGTGCCCTAGCGGGAGGGCCGAAAACCGGGGAGCTGTTTTTT.

This clonotype was picked up a small number of times. This rearrangement joins TRBV4-2 to TRBJ2-1; TRBD2 matches at 7 bases. The germline V gene encodes CDR1 LGHNA and CDR2 YNFKEQ. The CDR3 has 15 amino acids. Trimming removed 4 bases from V and 9 bases from J; junction bases left unmatched: 12. The CDR3: CASSRGLEVGSEQFF. In nucleotides, the CDR3 is TGTGCCAGCAGCCGCGGACTAGAGGTCGGGAGTGAGCAGTTCTTC.

The genes are TRBV7-2 and TRBJ1-2; unclear D gene. There are 13 residues in the CDR3. V was clipped by 1 base and J by 5 bases, with 8 bases between them. From germline, CDR1 is SGHTA and CDR2 FQGNSA. Here the CDR3 DNA reads TGTGCCAGCAGCTTAGAGACGGAGTATGGCTACACCTTC. Translated, it gives CASSLETEYGYTF.

J is TRBJ2-5 and V is TRBV6-5; possible D gene TRBD2, 6 bases. Germline-derived CDR1 and CDR2 are MNHEY and SVGAGI. The CDR3 consists of 15 residues. Trimming stripped 4 bases from V and 5 bases from J, with 17 bases between. The CDR3 sequence: CASSFYRTAGETQYF. CDR3 DNA sequence: TGTGCCAGCAGTTTCTACCGGACTGCGGGGGAGACCCAGTACTTC.

This clonotype was counted ten times or more. The chain recombines TRBV5-6 with TRBJ2-7, with 7 bases lining up with TRBD1. CDR1 SGHDT and CDR2 YYEEEE come from the germline V gene. This CDR3 comprises 13 residues. V shed 6 bases, J shed 2 bases, and the junction held 5 bases outside the gene matches. CDR3 in DNA: TGTGCCAGCACCCGGACAGGAACCTACGAGCAGTACTTC. It specifies CASTRTGTYEQYF.

The V gene is TRBV29-1, the J gene TRBJ2-7; D remains unclear. The ends were cut back, 7 bases at V and 6 bases at J, with 22 bases in the middle. Germline V gene lookup returns CDR1 SQVTM and CDR2 ANQGSEA. The CDR3 contains 14 residues. The CDR3 region has the DNA TGCAGCGCCGTCGGTCAGAACCAGGCGAGCGAGCAGTACTTC. It encodes CSAVGQNQASEQYF.

There are a few counts of this clonotype. V usage is TRBV12-3 or TRBV12-4 and J usage is TRBJ2-5, with D possibly TRBD2 on 6 matching bases. Deletions cut 9 bases from V and 4 bases from J, with 15 bases between. The CDR3 is 13 amino acids. CDR3 sequence: CASRGLGLETQYF. The CDR3 region has the DNA TGTGCCAGTCGGGGGTTAGGACTAGAGACCCAGTACTTC.